The clone carrying this TCR beta chain was counted ten times or more. Its antigen is not known. These data come from a study of T cells in Graves' hyperthyroidism and ophthalmopathy. Individuals with ophthalmopathy presented a Clinical Activity Score of at least 3, a NOSPECS grade of at least 4 and a duration under 3 months. Uncontrolled infections, other autoimmune diseases, pregnancy or lactation led to exclusion of patients. There were TCR beta CDR3 regions amplified from RNA transcripts. HTBI primers drove first-round RT-PCR of the TCR CDR3. A single record per CDR3 protein comes from TCRdb applying MiXCR to the multiplex PCR reads. The sample lists about 600,000 distinct CDR3 sequences, approximately 15% seen once, with roughly 3.5% in the top ten. The J segment lost 7 bases and the V segment lost 9 bases, leaving 15 bases of the junction unmatched. Germline V lookup: CDR1 SNHLY, CDR2 FYNNEI. This CDR3 spans 15 amino acids.

Study-level results: The majority of expanded thyroid clonotypes above 0.001 also appeared in blood. The model identified upcoming ophthalmopathy a median approximately 6.4 months ahead of onset.

The clonotype comes from a woman aged 40 to 50 with Graves' ophthalmopathy. The chain combines TRBV2 with TRBJ2-1; 7 bases match TRBD2. Sequencing input: blood. CDR3 residues: CASALGGGSGNEQFF. The CDR3 DNA sequence: TGTGCCAGTGCCCTGGGGGGGGGATCAGGGAATGAGCAGTTCTTC.